Included here is one T cell receptor beta chain sequence, with context. Its antigen has not been determined. Within one base of it there is no much larger clone, and no base qualities were kept. The sample is drawn from a study of CD8+CD57+ T cells in acquired aplastic anemia (dated by TCRdb to 2016 to 2019). General notes on the study: On average, sorted CD4+ and CD8+ cells yielded about 3 ug of extracted DNA, with a range of about 0.19 to 30 ug. Mean read counts for healthy donor samples were approximately 10 million for CD4+ cells and 11 million to 14 million for CD8+ cells. Paper-wide results and their limitations: No significant difference in CD8+ Simpson's diversity was found between patients and healthy controls (P=0.060). Roughly 29 CD8+ CDR3 sequences were shared between patients and controls but appeared highly expressed in patients and within their immunodominant clones.

TCR repertoires of sorted CD4+ and CD8+ blood T cells from severe aplastic anemia patients and healthy subjects were deep-sequenced in the study. Ficoll-Paque density gradient centrifugation was used to isolate peripheral blood mononuclear cells. Before DNA extraction, CD4+ and CD8+ T cells were sorted with FACS or magnetic beads. According to the germline V gene (reference sequence), CDR1 reads LNHNV and CDR2 reads YYDKDF. V is pruned by 1 base and J by 1 base, leaving 0 bases of the junction without a gene match. The CDR3 goes from the cysteine to the phenylalanine over 14 residues. Only CDR3 DNA remains: 42 bases, in frame from the first base. TCR beta VDJ combination and CDR3 sequence profiling used genomic DNA as the template. An Illumina HiSeq 2000 was the platform used for TCR repertoire sequencing. Per the original workflow: TRBV/TRBJ rearrangement plots, CDR3 size and DJ length profiles, and Simpson's diversity index were used to assess repertoires. The immunodominant clone was defined as the most abundant DNA sequence in deep sequencing data. CDR3 amino acid sequences were screened for sharing across subjects and compared with published repertoires and the VDJdb database. TCRdb cleaned the public reads at Q25 with fastp, built clones with MiXCR and kept in-frame beta chains. Entries are consolidated by CDR3 protein sequence, retaining the most common genes and DNA. For this entry, the V and J calls and clone size follow TCRdb and not the study's own pipeline. The sample table holds 150,000 to 200,000 distinct CDR3 sequences, of which 55% to 75% were seen once. The ten largest clones capture under 50% of the sample.

This TCR was recovered from a human donor in good health. Rearrangement joined TRBV15 to TRBJ1-1, with 7 bases in between that match TRBD1. The specimen was sorted CD4+, CD8+, or CD8+CD57+ T cells (not recorded which) from PBMCs. The nucleotide sequence is TGTGCCACCAGCAGAGGACAGGGGAACACTGAAGCTTTCTTT. This translates into CATSRGQGNTEAFF.